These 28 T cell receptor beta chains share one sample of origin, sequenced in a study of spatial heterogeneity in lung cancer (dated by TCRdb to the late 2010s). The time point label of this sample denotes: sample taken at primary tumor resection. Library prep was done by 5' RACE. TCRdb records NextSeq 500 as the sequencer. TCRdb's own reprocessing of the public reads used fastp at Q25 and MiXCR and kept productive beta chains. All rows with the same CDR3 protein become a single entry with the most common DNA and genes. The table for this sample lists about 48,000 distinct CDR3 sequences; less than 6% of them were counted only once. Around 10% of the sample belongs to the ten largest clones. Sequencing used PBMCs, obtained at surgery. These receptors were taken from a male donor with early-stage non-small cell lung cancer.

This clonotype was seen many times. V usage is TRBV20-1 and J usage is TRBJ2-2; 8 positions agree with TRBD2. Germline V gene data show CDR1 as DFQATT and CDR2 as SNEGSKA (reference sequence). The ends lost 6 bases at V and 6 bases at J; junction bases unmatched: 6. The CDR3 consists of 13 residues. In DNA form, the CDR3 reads TGCAGTGCCCCGGGACTAGGGGCCGGGGAGCTGTTTTTT. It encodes CSAPGLGAGELFF.

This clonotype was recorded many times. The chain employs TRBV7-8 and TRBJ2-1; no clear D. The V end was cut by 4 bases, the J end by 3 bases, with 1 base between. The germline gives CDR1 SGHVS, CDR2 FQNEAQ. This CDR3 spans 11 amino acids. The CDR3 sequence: CASSYYNEQFF. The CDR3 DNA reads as TGTGCCAGCAGCTACTACAATGAGCAGTTCTTC.

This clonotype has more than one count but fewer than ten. CDR3 residues: CASSLAGATYNEQFF. The CDR3 nucleotides are TGTGCCAGCAGCCTAGCGGGAGCAACCTACAATGAGCAGTTCTTC. V gene TRBV3-1 combines with J gene TRBJ2-1; 9 bases line up with TRBD2. Germline V lookup: CDR1 LGHDT, CDR2 YNNKEL (reference sequence). There are 15 residues in the CDR3. Trimming took 4 bases from V and 2 from J; bases not matched to a gene: 3.

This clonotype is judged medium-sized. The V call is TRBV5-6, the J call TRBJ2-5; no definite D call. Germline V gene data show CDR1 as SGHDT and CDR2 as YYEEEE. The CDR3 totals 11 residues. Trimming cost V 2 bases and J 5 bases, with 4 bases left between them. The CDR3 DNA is TGTGCCAGCAGCTTCGGGGAGACCCAGTACTTC. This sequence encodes CASSFGETQYF.

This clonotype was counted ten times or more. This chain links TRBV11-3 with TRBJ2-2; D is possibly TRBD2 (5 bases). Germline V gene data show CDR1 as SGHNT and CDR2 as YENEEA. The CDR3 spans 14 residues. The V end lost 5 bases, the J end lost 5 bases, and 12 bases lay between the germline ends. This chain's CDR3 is CASSPGLGTGELFF. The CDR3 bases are TGTGCCAGCAGCCCGGGATTGGGGACCGGGGAGCTGTTTTTT.

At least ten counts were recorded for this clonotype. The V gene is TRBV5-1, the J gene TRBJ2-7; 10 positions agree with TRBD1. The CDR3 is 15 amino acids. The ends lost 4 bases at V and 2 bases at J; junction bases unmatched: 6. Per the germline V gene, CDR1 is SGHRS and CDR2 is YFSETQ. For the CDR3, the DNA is TGCGCCAGCAGCCAGACAGGGGGCTCCGCCTACGAGCAGTACTTC. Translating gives CASSQTGGSAYEQYF.

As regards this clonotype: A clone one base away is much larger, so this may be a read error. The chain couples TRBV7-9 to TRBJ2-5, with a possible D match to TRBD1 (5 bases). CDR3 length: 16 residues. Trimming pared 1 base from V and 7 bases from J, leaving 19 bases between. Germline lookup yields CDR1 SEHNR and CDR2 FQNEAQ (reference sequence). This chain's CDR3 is CASSLGAALIQGTQYF. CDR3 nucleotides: TGTGCCAGCAGCTTAGGCGCCGCCTTAATTCAGGGGACCCAGTACTTC.

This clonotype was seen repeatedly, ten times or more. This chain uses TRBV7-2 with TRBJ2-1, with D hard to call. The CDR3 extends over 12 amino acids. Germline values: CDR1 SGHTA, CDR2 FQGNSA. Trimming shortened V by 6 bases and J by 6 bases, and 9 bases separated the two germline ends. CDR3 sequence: CASRLIGNEQFF. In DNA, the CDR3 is TGTGCCAGCAGGTTAATCGGCAATGAGCAGTTCTTC.

This chain's CDR3 is CASGDSYNEQFF. CDR3 nucleotide sequence: TGTGCCAGCGGCGACAGCTACAATGAGCAGTTCTTC. This chain connects TRBV25-1 to TRBJ2-1, with D perhaps TRBD1 (5 bases). Per the germline V gene, CDR1 is MGHDK and CDR2 is SYGVNS. This CDR3 region has 12 residues. V lost 8 bases and J 3 bases, leaving 8 bases between the germline ends.

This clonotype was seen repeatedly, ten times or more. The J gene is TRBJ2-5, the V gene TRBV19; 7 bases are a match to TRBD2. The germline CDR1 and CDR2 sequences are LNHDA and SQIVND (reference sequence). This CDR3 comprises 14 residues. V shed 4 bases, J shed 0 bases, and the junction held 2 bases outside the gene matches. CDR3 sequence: CASSRGGHQETQYF. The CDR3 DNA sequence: TGTGCCAGTAGTAGGGGGGGACACCAAGAGACCCAGTACTTC.

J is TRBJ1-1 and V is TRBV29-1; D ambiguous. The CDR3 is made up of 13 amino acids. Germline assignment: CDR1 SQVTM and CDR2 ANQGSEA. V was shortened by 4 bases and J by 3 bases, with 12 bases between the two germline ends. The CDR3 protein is CSVGEGWDTEAFF. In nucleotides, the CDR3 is TGCAGCGTTGGTGAGGGATGGGACACTGAAGCTTTCTTT.

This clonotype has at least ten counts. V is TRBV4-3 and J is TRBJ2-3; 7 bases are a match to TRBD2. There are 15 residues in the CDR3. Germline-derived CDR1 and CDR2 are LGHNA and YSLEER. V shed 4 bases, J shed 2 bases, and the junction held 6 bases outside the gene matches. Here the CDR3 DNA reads TGCGCCAGCAGCCGCGGGGGAGAGGTCACAGATACGCAGTATTTT. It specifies CASSRGGEVTDTQYF.

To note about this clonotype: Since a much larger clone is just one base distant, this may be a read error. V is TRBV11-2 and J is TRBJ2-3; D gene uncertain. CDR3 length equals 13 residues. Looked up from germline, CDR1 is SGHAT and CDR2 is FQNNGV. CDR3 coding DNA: TGTGCCGGCAGCTTAGAGGCAGAAGATACGCAGTATTTT. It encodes CAGSLEAEDTQYF.

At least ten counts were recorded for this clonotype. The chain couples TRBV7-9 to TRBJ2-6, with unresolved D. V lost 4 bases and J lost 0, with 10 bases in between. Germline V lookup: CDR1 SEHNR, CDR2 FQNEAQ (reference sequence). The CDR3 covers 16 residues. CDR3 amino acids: CASSSRGHSGANVLTF. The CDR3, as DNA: TGTGCCAGCAGCTCCCGTGGCCACTCTGGGGCCAACGTCCTGACTTTC.

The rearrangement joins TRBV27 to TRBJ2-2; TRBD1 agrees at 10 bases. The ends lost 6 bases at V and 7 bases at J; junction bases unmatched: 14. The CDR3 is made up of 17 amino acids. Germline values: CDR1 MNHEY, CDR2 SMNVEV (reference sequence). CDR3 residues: CASSSPSGTGVGGELFF. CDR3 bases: TGTGCCAGCAGCTCCCCATCCGGGACAGGGGTGGGCGGGGAGCTGTTTTTT.

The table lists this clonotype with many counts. CDR3 sequence: CSVTRVGTEAFF. The CDR3 DNA sequence: TGCAGTGTTACCAGGGTAGGGACTGAAGCTTTCTTT. The V and J genes are TRBV20-1 and TRBJ1-1; tentative D call: TRBD1 (5 bases). The V end lost 7 bases, the J end lost 5 bases, and 14 bases lay between the germline ends. CDR1 and CDR2 from the germline V gene are DFQATT and SNEGSKA (reference sequence). The length of the CDR3 is 12 residues.

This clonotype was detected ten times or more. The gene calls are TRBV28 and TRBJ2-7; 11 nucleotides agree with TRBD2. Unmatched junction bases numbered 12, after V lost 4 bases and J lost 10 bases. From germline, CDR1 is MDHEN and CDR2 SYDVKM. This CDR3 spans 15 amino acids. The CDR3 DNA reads TGTGCCAGCAGTTCACTAGCGGGAGCCCTTTTCGGCCAGTACTTC. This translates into CASSSLAGALFGQYF.

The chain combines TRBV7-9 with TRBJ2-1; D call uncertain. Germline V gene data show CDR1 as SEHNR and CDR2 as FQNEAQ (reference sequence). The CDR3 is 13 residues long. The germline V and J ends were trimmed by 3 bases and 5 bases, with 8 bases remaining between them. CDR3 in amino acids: CASSLNQNNEQFF. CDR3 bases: TGTGCCAGCAGCTTGAACCAGAACAATGAGCAGTTCTTC.

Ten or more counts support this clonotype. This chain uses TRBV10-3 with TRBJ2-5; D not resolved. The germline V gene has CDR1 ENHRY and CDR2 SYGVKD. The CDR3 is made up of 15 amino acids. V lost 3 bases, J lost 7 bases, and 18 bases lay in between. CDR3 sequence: CAISDYTPGRGTQYF. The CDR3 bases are TGTGCCATCAGTGATTATACGCCTGGTCGTGGGACCCAGTACTTC.

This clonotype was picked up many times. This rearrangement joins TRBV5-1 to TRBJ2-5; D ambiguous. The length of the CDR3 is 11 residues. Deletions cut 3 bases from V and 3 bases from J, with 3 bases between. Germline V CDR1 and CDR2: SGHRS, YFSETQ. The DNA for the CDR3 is TGCGCCAGCAGCTCCAAAGAGACCCAGTACTTC. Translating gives CASSSKETQYF.

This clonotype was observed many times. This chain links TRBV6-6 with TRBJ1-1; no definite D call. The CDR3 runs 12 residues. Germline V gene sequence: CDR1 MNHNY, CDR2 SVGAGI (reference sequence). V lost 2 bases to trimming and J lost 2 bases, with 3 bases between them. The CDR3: CASSYTNTEAFF. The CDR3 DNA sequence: TGTGCCAGCAGTTACACCAACACTGAAGCTTTCTTT.

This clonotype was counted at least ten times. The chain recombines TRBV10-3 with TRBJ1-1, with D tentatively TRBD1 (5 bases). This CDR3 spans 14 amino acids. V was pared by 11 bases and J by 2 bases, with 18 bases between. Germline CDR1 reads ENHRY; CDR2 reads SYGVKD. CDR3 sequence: CAAGDYRSNTEAFF. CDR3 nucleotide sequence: TGTGCCGCCGGGGACTACAGGAGCAACACTGAAGCTTTCTTT.

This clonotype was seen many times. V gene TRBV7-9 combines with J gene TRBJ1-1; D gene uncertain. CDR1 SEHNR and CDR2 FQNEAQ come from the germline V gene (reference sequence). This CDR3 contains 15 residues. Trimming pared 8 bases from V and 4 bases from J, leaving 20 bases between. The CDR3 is CASLPRRVGRTEAFF. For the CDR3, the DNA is TGTGCCAGCCTCCCCCGGCGCGTAGGGCGCACTGAAGCTTTCTTT.

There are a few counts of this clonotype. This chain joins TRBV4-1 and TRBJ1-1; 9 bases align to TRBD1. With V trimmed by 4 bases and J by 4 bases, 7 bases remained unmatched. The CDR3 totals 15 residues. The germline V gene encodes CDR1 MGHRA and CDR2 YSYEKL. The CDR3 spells CASSPLTGGVTEAFF. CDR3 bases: TGCGCCAGCAGCCCTTTGACAGGGGGAGTCACTGAAGCTTTCTTT.

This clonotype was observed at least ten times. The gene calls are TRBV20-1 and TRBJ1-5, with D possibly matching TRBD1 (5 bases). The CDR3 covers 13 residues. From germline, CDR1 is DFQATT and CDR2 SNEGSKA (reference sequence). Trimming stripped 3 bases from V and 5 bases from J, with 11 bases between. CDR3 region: CSARPVGDQPQHF. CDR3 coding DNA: TGCAGTGCTAGGCCGGTAGGGGATCAGCCCCAGCATTTT.

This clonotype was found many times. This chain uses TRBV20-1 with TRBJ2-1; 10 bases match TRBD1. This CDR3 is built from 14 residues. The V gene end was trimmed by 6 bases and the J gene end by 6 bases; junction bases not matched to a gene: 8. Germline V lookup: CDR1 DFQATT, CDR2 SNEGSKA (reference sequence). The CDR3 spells CSAPGTGAINEQFF. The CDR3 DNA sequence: TGCAGTGCCCCCGGGACAGGGGCCATCAATGAGCAGTTCTTC.

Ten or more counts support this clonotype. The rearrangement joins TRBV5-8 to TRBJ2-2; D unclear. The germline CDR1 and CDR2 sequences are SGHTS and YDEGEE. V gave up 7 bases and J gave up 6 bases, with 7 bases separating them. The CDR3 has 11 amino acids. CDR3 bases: TGTGCCAGCGGCTGGCCCGGGGAGCTGTTTTTT. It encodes CASGWPGELFF.

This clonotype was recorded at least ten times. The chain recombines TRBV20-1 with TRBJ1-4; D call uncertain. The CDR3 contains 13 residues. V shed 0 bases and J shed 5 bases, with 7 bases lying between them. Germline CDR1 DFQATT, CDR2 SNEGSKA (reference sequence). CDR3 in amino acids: CSARDSLNEKLFF. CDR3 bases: TGCAGTGCTAGAGATTCGCTAAATGAAAAACTGTTTTTT.